Below, 24 T cell receptor beta chains from the same sample are listed, as sequenced in a study of blood T cell repertoires in COVID-19. The data were produced by immunoSEQ multiplex PCR, yet TCRdb's version contains in-frame clones alone and is incomplete. The sample records approximately 94,000 clones, 65% to 90% being singletons. The sample consisted of peripheral blood. The source is a man between 60 and 75 years old with acute or convalescent COVID-19.

The V call is TRBV6-1, the J call TRBJ1-2; D is perhaps TRBD1 (5 bases). Per germline, CDR1 MNHNS and CDR2 SASEGT. There are 16 residues in the CDR3. Trimming cost V 0 bases and J 5 bases, with 16 bases left between them. The CDR3: CASSEAAGLGTYGYTF. The CDR3, as DNA: TGTGCCAGCAGTGAAGCAGCGGGGCTCGGTACTTATGGCTACACCTTC.

The chain employs TRBV7-8 and TRBJ1-5; 12 nucleotides line up with TRBD1. This CDR3 is 14 amino acids long. The V gene's germline CDR1 is SGHVS and CDR2 FQNEAQ. V dropped 6 bases and J dropped 6; count of bases not matched to a gene: 3. The CDR3 is CASRGQGAGQPQHF. In DNA, the CDR3 is TGTGCCAGCAGGGGACAGGGGGCAGGTCAGCCCCAGCATTTT.

This rearrangement joins TRBV15 to TRBJ2-2; 10 bases agree with TRBD2. From germline, CDR1 is LNHNV and CDR2 YYDKDF (reference sequence). The length of the CDR3 is 15 residues. Losses at the gene ends were 4 bases for V and 3 bases for J; bases not matched to a gene: 2. In DNA, the CDR3 is TGTGCCACCAGCATCGGACTAGCGGACACCGGGGAGCTGTTTTTT. Its translation is CATSIGLADTGELFF.

This chain connects TRBV28 to TRBJ2-1, with TRBD2 matching 9 bases. The CDR3 is 17 residues long. From germline, CDR1 is MDHEN and CDR2 SYDVKM. Unmatched junction bases numbered 11, after V lost 3 bases and J lost 5 bases. CDR3 sequence: CASSFWRGGTKDNEQFF. In nucleotides, the CDR3 is TGTGCCAGCAGTTTCTGGCGGGGGGGAACGAAAGACAATGAGCAGTTCTTC.

Concerning this clone: At one boundary the junction diverges from the germline segment, which might be a read error. This sequence joins TRBV7-9 and TRBJ1-1; unclear D gene. Germline CDR1 is SEHNR and CDR2 is FQNEAQ (reference sequence). This CDR3 contains 18 residues. The CDR3 region is CASSSARAGSGTNSEAFF. The CDR3 nucleotides are TGTGCCAGCAGCTCGGCCCGCGCAGGATCAGGAACGAACTCTGAAGCTTTCTTT. Drawing the rest from reference TRBV7-9 and TRBJ1-1, the complete variable domain is DTGVSQNPRHKITKRGQNVTFRCDPISEHNRLYWYRQTLGQGPEFLTYFQNEAQLEKSRLLSDRFSAERPKGSFSTLEIQRTEQGDSAMYLCASSSARAGSGTNSEAFFGQGTRLTVV.

The CDR3 DNA sequence: TGTGCCAGCAGCTTGGAGGATGAGCAGTTCTTC. Translation gives CASSLEDEQFF. The chain couples TRBV7-9 to TRBJ2-1, with D tentatively TRBD2 (5 bases). CDR1 SEHNR and CDR2 FQNEAQ come from the germline V gene (reference sequence). Trimming stripped 3 bases from V and 8 bases from J, with 5 bases between. This CDR3 is 11 amino acids long.

This clone was observed a handful of times. The chain uses TRBV7-9 and TRBJ1-4; possibly TRBD1 for D (5 bases). Trimming removed 5 bases from V and 4 bases from J, with 20 bases in between. Germline CDR1 SEHNR, CDR2 FQNEAQ (reference sequence). CDR3 length: 17 amino acids. The CDR3 DNA reads TGTGCCAGCAGCCCTCCTGCGGGGCGGGACTTTAATGAAAAACTGTTTTTT. This encodes CASSPPAGRDFNEKLFF.

The V gene is TRBV6-5, the J gene TRBJ2-7; 8 positions match TRBD1. The germline CDR1 and CDR2 sequences are MNHEY and SVGAGI. The CDR3 covers 14 residues. The junction had 4 bases not matched to a gene; V was cut back by 6 bases and J by 0 bases. The CDR3: CASSWDRSSYEQYF. Written as DNA, the CDR3 is TGTGCCAGCAGCTGGGACAGGAGCTCCTACGAGCAGTACTTC.

J is TRBJ2-1 and V is TRBV28; D remains unclear. V was trimmed by 4 bases and J by 6 bases, leaving 10 bases between them. The germline V gene has CDR1 MDHEN and CDR2 SYDVKM. The CDR3 spans 13 residues. DNA of the CDR3: TGTGCCAGCAGTTATTTTCCCGTCAATGAGCAGTTCTTC. This gives the protein CASSYFPVNEQFF. The entire variable domain, with the rest obtained from reference TRBV28 and TRBJ2-1, is as follows: DVKVTQSSRYLVKRTGEKVFLECVQDMDHENMFWYRQDPGLGLRLIYFSYDVKMKEKGDIPEGYSVSREKKERFSLILESASTNQTSMYLCASSYFPVNEQFFGPGTRLTVL.

This clone was detected only once. This chain joins TRBV12-1 and TRBJ2-7; no check of the table's D call, TRBD1, against the DNA was made. TRBV12-1 is designated a pseudogene. CDR3 length: 16 amino acids. CDR3 in DNA: TGTGCCAGCAGAAATGATAGGACAGCAATCTCCTACGAGCAGTACTTC. Its translation is CASRNDRTAISYEQYF.

The chain is built from TRBV7-7 and TRBJ2-1; TRBD1 matches at 9 bases. Germline V CDR1 and CDR2: SSHAT, FNYEAQ (reference sequence). The CDR3 is 15 amino acids. The V and J ends lost 5 bases and 2 bases, in that order; junction bases with no gene match: 4. The CDR3 coding sequence is TGTGCCAGCAGCGCGGGACAGGGTACCTACAATGAGCAGTTCTTC. This translates into CASSAGQGTYNEQFF.

The rearrangement joins TRBV5-1 to TRBJ1-1; D ambiguous. Germline V CDR1 and CDR2: SGHRS, YFSETQ. V lost 0 bases, J lost 3 bases, and 12 bases lay in between. There are 15 residues in the CDR3. This chain's CDR3 is CASSLAAGLDTEAFF. Written as DNA, the CDR3 is TGCGCCAGCAGCTTGGCGGCGGGGTTGGACACTGAAGCTTTCTTT.

The V and J genes are TRBV27 and TRBJ1-6; TRBD1 matches at 7 bases. In germline, CDR1 is MNHEY, CDR2 SMNVEV (reference sequence). V gave up 1 base and J gave up 8 bases; unmatched junction bases: 8. This CDR3 has 16 amino acids. CDR3 sequence reads: CASSLLVRQGDSPLHF. The CDR3 nucleotides read TGTGCCAGCAGTTTATTAGTTCGACAGGGAGATTCACCCCTCCACTTT.

The chain combines TRBV7-2 with TRBJ2-5; 9 bases match TRBD2. The CDR3 runs to 16 residues. Trimming took 1 base from V and 4 from J; bases not matched to a gene: 7. The V gene's germline CDR1 is SGHTA and CDR2 FQGNSA. Written as DNA, the CDR3 is TGTGCCAGCAGCTTAGGAGCTAGCGGGGCGGGAGAGACCCAGTACTTC. It translates to CASSLGASGAGETQYF.

The gene calls are TRBV10-2 and TRBJ1-2, with TRBD1 matching 10 bases. Germline trimming cut 8 bases from V and 12 bases from J; bases unmatched to any gene: 12. Per germline, CDR1 WSHSY and CDR2 SAAADI. There are 13 residues in the CDR3. The CDR3 loop is CASRRDRGDEDTF. The CDR3 nucleotides read TGCGCCAGCCGCCGGGACAGGGGAGACGAGGACACCTTC.

This clone was found a few times. The CDR3 sequence: CASSYLKTSGGETQYF. CDR3 nucleotides: TGTGCCAGCAGTTACCTTAAGACTAGCGGGGGAGAGACCCAGTACTTC. The J gene is TRBJ2-5, the V gene TRBV6-2 or TRBV6-3, with TRBD2 identical over 12 bases. This CDR3 is built from 16 residues. Per germline, CDR1 MNHEY and CDR2 SVGEGT. J lost 4 bases, V lost 2 bases, and 5 bases had no gene match.

V usage is TRBV6-1 and J usage is TRBJ2-7, with 8 bases identical to TRBD1. Germline V CDR1 and CDR2: MNHNS, SASEGT. The CDR3 sequence is 15 residues long. Losses at the gene ends were 1 base for V and 2 bases for J; bases not matched to a gene: 4. The CDR3 DNA reads TGTGCCAGCAGTGAAGATAAACAGGGGGCCTACGAGCAGTACGTC. Residues: CASSEDKQGAYEQYV.

V usage is TRBV7-8 and J usage is TRBJ1-1, with D hard to call. Per germline, CDR1 SGHVS and CDR2 FQNEAQ. The CDR3 is 15 amino acids. V shed 2 bases and J shed 1 base, with 11 bases lying between them. CDR3 nucleotide sequence: TGTGCCAGCAGCTTACGGGTTTCTGGGAACACTGAAGCTTTCTTT. It encodes CASSLRVSGNTEAFF.

A note on this clone: One end of the junction varies from germline; a read error may be responsible. This chain connects TRBV4-2 to TRBJ1-6, with 7 bases matching TRBD1. The CDR3 has 15 residues. Germline-derived CDR1 and CDR2 are LGHNA and YNFKEQ. The CDR3, as DNA: TGTGTCAGCAGCCCTTTACAGAGGGGGCAATCACCCCTCCACTTT. It yields the protein CVSSPLQRGQSPLHF.

This chain connects TRBV7-9 to TRBJ1-1; no firm D call. The V gene lost 3 bases and the J gene lost 1 base, with 18 bases spanning the gap. The length of the CDR3 is 17 residues. Germline assignment: CDR1 SEHNR and CDR2 FQNEAQ (reference sequence). This CDR3 is CASSFFTETGRNTEAFF. The CDR3 DNA follows: TGTGCCAGCAGCTTTTTTACGGAGACCGGCAGGAACACTGAAGCTTTCTTT.

The chain carries TRBV9 and TRBJ2-1, with 8 positions matching TRBD2. Germline V gene data show CDR1 as SGDLS and CDR2 as YYNGEE. This CDR3 has 13 residues. V dropped 1 base and J dropped 9; count of bases not matched to a gene: 3. The CDR3 coding sequence is TGTGCCAGCAGCGTACAAACTAGCGGTGAGCAGTTCTTC. It yields the protein CASSVQTSGEQFF.

The chain carries TRBV4-1 and TRBJ2-3; TRBD2 aligns across 9 bases. Per germline, CDR1 MGHRA and CDR2 YSYEKL. The J segment lost 4 bases and the V segment lost 1 base, leaving 9 bases of the junction unmatched. The CDR3 consists of 17 residues. DNA of the CDR3: TGCGCCAGCAGCCAAGGGGCGGCGGGGGGGCCGTCAGATACGCAGTATTTT. This encodes CASSQGAAGGPSDTQYF.

J is TRBJ1-2 and V is TRBV19; D is unresolved. The CDR3 is 14 residues long. The germline V and J ends were trimmed by 5 bases and 7 bases, with 17 bases remaining between them. The V gene's germline CDR1 is LNHDA and CDR2 SQIVND (reference sequence). The CDR3 coding sequence is TGTGCCAGTAGTTATAGTAGGAGGGAAGGTGGCTACACCTTC. Its translation: CASSYSRREGGYTF. The full variable domain, completed using reference TRBV19 and TRBJ1-2, is DGGITQSPKYLFRKEGQNVTLSCEQNLNHDAMYWYRQDPGQGLRLIYYSQIVNDFQKGDIAEGYSVSREKKESFPLTVTSAQKNPTAFYLCASSYSRREGGYTFGSGTRLTVV.

The chain employs TRBV18 and TRBJ1-1, with a tentative D call TRBD1 (6 bases). The CDR3 has 14 amino acids. V lost 4 bases and J lost 2, with 11 bases in between. From germline, CDR1 is KGHSH and CDR2 LQKENI. Here the CDR3 reads CASSLTDSNTEAFF. DNA of the CDR3: TGTGCCAGCTCACTGACGGACAGCAACACTGAAGCTTTCTTT.